The 16 T cell receptor beta chains below come from one sample, sequenced in a study of blood T cell repertoires in COVID-19. TCRdb keeps only in-frame clones here, not all; method: immunoSEQ multiplex PCR. The data hold approximately 360,000 clones, with roughly 90% observed a single time. The material sequenced was peripheral blood. The receptors here all came from a man aged 35 to 55 with acute or convalescent COVID-19.

The V and J genes are TRBV4-1 and TRBJ1-4, with TRBD1 matching 8 bases. The germline gives CDR1 MGHRA, CDR2 YSYEKL. With 1 base clipped from V and 4 bases from J, the junction kept 2 bases outside the gene matches. CDR3 length: 15 residues. The chain's CDR3 is CASSQADRDNEKLFF. Written as DNA, the CDR3 is TGCGCCAGCAGCCAAGCGGACAGGGATAATGAAAAACTGTTTTTT.

This clone was counted a single time. This chain uses TRBV10-3 with TRBJ2-5; no reliable D call. V gave up 5 bases and J gave up 1 base, with 8 bases separating them. The V gene's germline CDR1 is ENHRY and CDR2 SYGVKD. The CDR3 length is 13 residues. CDR3 in DNA: TGTGCCATCAGTCCTACCGGCCAAGAGACCCAGTACTTC. This translates into CAISPTGQETQYF.

The chain combines TRBV7-3 with TRBJ2-1; 10 bases are a match to TRBD2. The CDR3 is 15 amino acids. After removal of 5 bases from V and 4 bases from J, the junction contained 5 bases not matched to a gene. Germline lookup yields CDR1 SGHTA and CDR2 FQGTGA. Written as DNA, the CDR3 is TGTGCCAGCAGCCCTAGCGGGAGCGTATACAATGAGCAGTTCTTC. Residues: CASSPSGSVYNEQFF.

The chain carries TRBV3-1 (or the pseudogene TRBV3-2) and TRBJ1-2; possibly TRBD1 for D (6 bases). The CDR3 is made up of 15 amino acids. From germline, CDR1 is LGHDT and CDR2 YNNKEL (reference sequence). With 4 bases removed from V and 4 bases from J, the gap between germline ends came to 16 bases. The CDR3 DNA reads TGTGCCAGCAGCCCCCGGGACATCCAGATCTATGGCTACACCTTC. Translated: CASSPRDIQIYGYTF.

The chain recombines TRBV5-1 with TRBJ2-4, with D perhaps matching TRBD1 (5 bases). The V end lost 4 bases, the J end lost 7 bases, and 21 bases lay between the germline ends. Germline V gives CDR1 SGHRS, CDR2 YFSETQ. The CDR3 loop spans 16 amino acids. The CDR3 protein is CASSPPVGQFGNIQYF. DNA for the CDR3: TGCGCCAGCAGCCCCCCCGTGGGGCAGTTTGGGAACATTCAGTACTTC.

The gene calls are TRBV27 and TRBJ2-5, with 9 bases fitting TRBD1. CDR1 is MNHEY, CDR2 SMNVEV, per germline (reference sequence). CDR3 length: 13 residues. V gave up 5 bases and J gave up 3 bases; unmatched junction bases: 1. The CDR3 DNA reads TGTGCCAGCAGTCGGGACAGGGAAGAGACCCAGTACTTC. Translating it yields CASSRDREETQYF.

This chain uses TRBV19 with TRBJ2-7, with D possibly being TRBD1 (6 bases). V lost 5 bases and J lost 3, with 17 bases in between. The CDR3 consists of 15 residues. CDR1 and CDR2 (germline): LNHDA, SQIVND (reference sequence). CDR3 DNA: TGTGCCAGTAGTGTCGTACAGGGAAGCTTCTACGAGCAGTACTTC. It translates to CASSVVQGSFYEQYF.

The rearrangement uses TRBV19 and TRBJ2-1; no definite D call. The CDR3 totals 15 residues. Trimming removed 10 bases from V and 3 bases from J, with 19 bases in between. Looked up from germline, CDR1 is LNHDA and CDR2 is SQIVND (reference sequence). The CDR3: CATQRFRGYYNEQFF. The CDR3 nucleotides are TGTGCCACCCAGCGATTTAGAGGCTACTACAATGAGCAGTTCTTC.

This chain joins TRBV5-1 and TRBJ1-2, with a tentative D call TRBD1 (5 bases). The ends were cut back, 9 bases at V and 6 bases at J, with 12 bases in the middle. Germline values: CDR1 SGHRS, CDR2 YFSETQ. The CDR3 length is 11 residues. CDR3 region: CATLRGNGYTF. The CDR3 DNA sequence: TGCGCCACGCTGCGGGGCAATGGCTACACCTTC.

The rearrangement uses TRBV9 and TRBJ1-2, with D maybe TRBD1 (5 bases). The germline gives CDR1 SGDLS, CDR2 YYNGEE. The CDR3 has 13 amino acids. The ends were cut back, 4 bases at V and 0 bases at J, with 7 bases in the middle. In DNA form, the CDR3 reads TGTGCCAGCAGCCCGACAGCTAACTATGGCTACACCTTC. Translated: CASSPTANYGYTF.

The rearrangement joins TRBV5-1 to TRBJ2-7, with a tentative D call TRBD1 (7 bases). V gave up 3 bases and J gave up 2 bases, with 21 bases separating them. The CDR3 runs to 17 residues. CDR1 is SGHRS and CDR2 is YFSETQ in the germline V gene. This chain's CDR3 is CASSWGGTVSNTYEQYF. The CDR3 nucleotides read TGCGCCAGCAGCTGGGGCGGGACAGTTTCAAATACCTACGAGCAGTACTTC.

The genes are TRBV3-1 (or the pseudogene TRBV3-2) and TRBJ1-3; tentatively, D is TRBD1 (6 bases). Germline lookup yields CDR1 LGHDT and CDR2 YNNKEL (reference sequence). V dropped 4 bases and J dropped 4 bases, with 8 bases sitting between them. This CDR3 region has 13 residues. CDR3 in DNA: TGTGCCAGCAGCCGGGGGACAGGAAACACCATATATTTT. Its translation: CASSRGTGNTIYF.

The chain links TRBV30 to TRBJ1-1; a weak D match, TRBD1 (6 bases). With 4 bases removed from V and 2 bases from J, the gap between germline ends came to 14 bases. CDR1 and CDR2 (germline): GTSNPN, SVGIG (reference sequence). CDR3 size: 14 residues. The CDR3 region is CAWKPAGANTEAFF. CDR3 in DNA: TGTGCCTGGAAACCGGCAGGGGCCAACACTGAAGCTTTCTTT.

V and J are TRBV20-1 and TRBJ2-7, with 10 bases fitting TRBD1. Losses at the gene ends were 4 bases for V and 12 bases for J; bases not matched to a gene: 6. The CDR3 totals 11 residues. Germline loops: CDR1 DFQATT, CDR2 SNEGSKA (reference sequence). CDR3 bases: TGCAGTGCTACACGACAGGGGGCCATGTACTTC. Translating gives CSATRQGAMYF.

This clone was detected once. The CDR3 DNA sequence: TGTGCCAGCAGCCCCCGGGGGGGGGAAGAGACCCAGTACTTC. Translated, it gives CASSPRGGEETQYF. The V gene is TRBV5-6, the J gene TRBJ2-5, with TRBD2 identical over 8 bases. This CDR3 contains 14 residues. The trim removed 4 bases at V and 3 bases at J, leaving 5 bases unmatched. Germline CDR1 is SGHDT and CDR2 is YYEEEE.

The chain joins TRBV6-1 to TRBJ1-5; maybe TRBD1 (5 bases). Germline lookup yields CDR1 MNHNS and CDR2 SASEGT. The CDR3 runs 16 residues. Trimming shortened V by 4 bases and J by 2 bases, and 15 bases separated the two germline ends. The DNA for the CDR3 is TGTGCCAGCAGTGCCTGGAGACCGGGGGGCAATCAGCCCCAGCATTTT. It codes for CASSAWRPGGNQPQHF.